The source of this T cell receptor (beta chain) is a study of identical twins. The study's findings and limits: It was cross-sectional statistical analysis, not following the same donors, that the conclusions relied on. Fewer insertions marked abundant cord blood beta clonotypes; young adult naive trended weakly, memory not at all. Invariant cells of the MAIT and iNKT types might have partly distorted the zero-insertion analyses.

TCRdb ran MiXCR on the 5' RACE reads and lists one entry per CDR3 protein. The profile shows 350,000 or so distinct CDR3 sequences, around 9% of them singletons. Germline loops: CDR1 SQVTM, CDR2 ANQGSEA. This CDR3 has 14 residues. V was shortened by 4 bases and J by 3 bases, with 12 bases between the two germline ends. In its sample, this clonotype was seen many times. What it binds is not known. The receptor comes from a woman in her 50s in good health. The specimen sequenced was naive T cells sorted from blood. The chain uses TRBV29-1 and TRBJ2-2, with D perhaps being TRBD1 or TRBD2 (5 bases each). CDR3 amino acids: CSVGPGADTGELFF. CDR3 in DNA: TGCAGCGTTGGTCCCGGGGCGGACACCGGGGAGCTGTTTTTT.